The sequence of this T cell receptor (beta chain) was determined in a study of T cell repertoires in cytomegalovirus infection. Study as a whole: Indicated by public TCR beta signatures were CMV infection and matching HLA type. Study outcomes and limitations: Cumulative public TCR beta family frequency identified CMV carriers with the relevant HLA. HLA-C-restricted CMV-specific TCR beta clonotypes were dominant in the ex vivo response.

V was shortened by 6 bases and J by 9 bases, with 11 bases between the two germline ends. Germline CDR1 and CDR2: MNHNS and SASEGT. This CDR3 has 11 residues. Worth noting for this clonotype: Its antigen is as yet unknown.

TCRdb itself ran the reads through MiXCR, one entry per CDR3 protein. The sample includes around 310,000 distinct CDR3 sequences, roughly a sixth of them seen just once. This clonotype originated in a human donor in good health (CMV status not recorded). Some clones in this sample may be carry-over from other donors' samples. This chain links TRBV6-1 with TRBJ1-1; D remains unclear. Sequencing was performed on PBMCs. CDR3 sequence: CASRENTQAFF. CDR3 in DNA: TGTGCCAGCAGGGAGAATACTCAAGCTTTCTTT.